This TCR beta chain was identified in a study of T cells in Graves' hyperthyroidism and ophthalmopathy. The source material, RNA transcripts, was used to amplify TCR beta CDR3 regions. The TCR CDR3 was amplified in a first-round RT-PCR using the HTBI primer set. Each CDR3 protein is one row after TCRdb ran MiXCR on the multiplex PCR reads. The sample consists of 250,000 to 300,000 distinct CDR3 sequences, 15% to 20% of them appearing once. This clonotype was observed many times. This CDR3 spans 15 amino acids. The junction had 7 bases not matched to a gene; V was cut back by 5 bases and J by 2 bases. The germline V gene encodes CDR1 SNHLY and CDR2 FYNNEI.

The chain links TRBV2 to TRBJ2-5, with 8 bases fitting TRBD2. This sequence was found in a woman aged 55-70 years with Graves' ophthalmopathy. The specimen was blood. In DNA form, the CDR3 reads TGTGCCAGCAGTAGTATAGCGGGACTGCAAGAGACCCAGTACTTC. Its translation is CASSSIAGLQETQYF.